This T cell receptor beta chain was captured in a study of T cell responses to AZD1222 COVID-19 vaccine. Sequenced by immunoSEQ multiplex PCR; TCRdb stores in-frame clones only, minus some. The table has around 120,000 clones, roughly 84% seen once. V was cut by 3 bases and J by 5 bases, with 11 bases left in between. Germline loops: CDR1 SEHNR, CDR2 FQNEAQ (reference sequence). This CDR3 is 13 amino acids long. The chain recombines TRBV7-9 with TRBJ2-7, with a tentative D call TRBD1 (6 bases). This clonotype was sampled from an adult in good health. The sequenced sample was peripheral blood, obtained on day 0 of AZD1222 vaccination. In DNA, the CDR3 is TGTGCCAGCAGCTTTTCCGGGGACAACGAGCAGTACTTC. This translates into CASSFSGDNEQYF. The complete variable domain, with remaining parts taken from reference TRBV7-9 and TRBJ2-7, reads DTGVSQNPRHKITKRGQNVTFRCDPISEHNRLYWYRQTLGQGPEFLTYFQNEAQLEKSRLLSDRFSAERPKGSFSTLEIQRTEQGDSAMYLCASSFSGDNEQYFGPGTRLTVT.